The rows below give T cell receptor beta chains drawn from one sample of a study of T cells in severe cutaneous drug reactions. TCRdb reprocessed the multiplex PCR reads and reports one entry per CDR3 protein, with no DNA. The sample table includes more than 20,000 distinct CDR3 sequences. The specimen sequenced was PBMCs. The receptors shown here come from a human donor with toxic epidermal necrolysis, a severe cutaneous drug reaction. CDR3s include the opening cysteine and the closing phenylalanine or tryptophan. Each record gives: J gene, V gene, CDR3 protein.

>TRBJ2-3|TRBV19
CASGPQRTDTQYF
>TRBJ2-1|TRBV5-1
CASSLALAGAVNEQFF
>TRBJ2-7|TRBV27
CASSLSGTSFYEQYF
>TRBJ1-2|TRBV27
CASSLFPGGVYGYTF
>TRBJ2-1|TRBV20-1
CSASWQYNEQFF
>TRBJ2-2|TRBV7-9
CASSLPGGPGGELFF
>TRBJ2-7|TRBV4-1
CASSQSGTGWSEQYF
>TRBJ2-7|TRBV20-1
CSARPDRYEQYF
>TRBJ1-1|TRBV29-1
CSVFDLSAEAFF
>TRBJ1-2|TRBV27
CASSFLNYGYTF